This TCR beta chain was documented in a study of a mutant IDH1 vaccine in newly diagnosed glioma. About the research overall: Treated patients comprised around 60% males and about 38% females, mean age roughly 43 years. Antecedent treatment encompassed radiotherapy, temozolomide, or their combination; the majority received both.

Assay used: immunoSEQ multiplex PCR; TCRdb lists only in-frame clones, some missing. The table lists around 50,000 clones, approximately 79% of them singletons. Overall study results and limits: Evidence of vaccine-induced immune responses was documented in nearly 95% of patients. Pseudoprogression appears to have had no connection to changes in top peripheral T cell clonotypes.

The V end lost 8 bases, the J end lost 0 bases, and 22 bases lay between the germline ends. The germline gives CDR1 WNHNN, CDR2 SYGVQD (reference sequence). The CDR3 is made up of 18 amino acids. Of note for this clone: Its cognate antigen is unknown.

Noted time point: week 35, safety follow-up. Vaccinated patients received 300 ug of mutant IDH1 20-mer peptide per dose, with topical imiquimod. The gene calls are TRBV10-1 and TRBJ2-2; TRBD1 or TRBD2 may be the D gene (6 bases each). The sample was PBMCs, taken from a glioma patient whose treatment included an IDH1 peptide vaccine. The TCR originated in a man aged 40-49 years with glioma. CDR3 residues: CASGLSRGTNPNTGELFF. The CDR3 DNA follows: TGCGCCAGCGGATTATCCCGGGGGACAAACCCGAACACCGGGGAGCTGTTTTTT.